These 27 T cell receptor beta chains originate from one sample sequenced in a study of Graves' ophthalmopathy and Graves' hyperthyroidism. Amplification targeted the TCR beta CDR3 regions, with RNA transcripts as the source material. RT-PCR was first run with HTBI primers, then multiplex PCR in a second round. TCRdb ran MiXCR on the multiplex PCR reads and lists one entry per CDR3 protein. The table has 350,000 to 400,000 distinct CDR3 sequences, approximately 15% seen once. Sequencing was done on a sample of peripheral blood. Every receptor here comes from a woman aged 18-30 years with stable Graves' hyperthyroidism.

This clonotype has at least ten counts. J is TRBJ2-6 and V is TRBV11-3, with D perhaps matching TRBD1 or TRBD2 (5 bases each). The germline V gene encodes CDR1 SGHNT and CDR2 YENEEA. CDR3 length: 16 amino acids. Trimming took off 3 bases at V and 0 bases at J, with 9 bases between the two ends. CDR3 residues: CASSLGRNSGANVLTF. The CDR3 DNA reads TGTGCCAGCAGCTTGGGACGGAACTCTGGGGCCAACGTCCTGACTTTC.

The chain carries TRBV28 and TRBJ1-6, with unresolved D. The CDR3 length is 18 residues. CDR1 is MDHEN and CDR2 is SYDVKM in the germline V gene. Deletions cut 3 bases from V and 0 bases from J, with 15 bases between. The CDR3 sequence: CASSFGQPASSYNSPLHF. In DNA form, the CDR3 reads TGTGCCAGCAGTTTTGGGCAGCCTGCGAGCTCCTATAATTCACCCCTCCACTTT.

This clonotype was detected only a few times. The V gene is TRBV15, the J gene TRBJ1-5; D is undetermined. This CDR3 comprises 19 residues. V was pared by 0 bases and J by 2 bases, with 20 bases between. CDR1 is LNHNV and CDR2 is YYDKDF in the germline V gene (reference sequence). Written as DNA, the CDR3 is TGTGCCACCAGCAGAGACCCCCCCCTTGACGGCGGGGGCAATCAGCCCCAGCATTTT. Amino acids: CATSRDPPLDGGGNQPQHF. The full variable domain, in which reference TRBV15 and TRBJ1-5 provide the parts outside the CDR3, is DAMVIQNPRYQVTQFGKPVTLSCSQTLNHNVMYWYQQKSSQAPKLLFHYYDKDFNNEADTPDNFQSRRPNTSFCFLDIRSPGLGDTAMYLCATSRDPPLDGGGNQPQHFGDGTRLSIL.

This clonotype was counted many times. This chain's CDR3 is CASSSAGRENTEAFF. CDR3 bases: TGTGCCAGCAGTTCGGCTGGACGGGAAAACACTGAAGCTTTCTTT. The rearrangement uses TRBV6-2 or TRBV6-3 and TRBJ1-1; D is unresolved. Trimming shortened V by 4 bases and J by 2 bases, and 14 bases separated the two germline ends. The length of the CDR3 is 15 residues. The germline V gene has CDR1 MNHEY and CDR2 SVGEGT.

This clonotype was seen at least ten times. V is TRBV19 and J is TRBJ2-5; no clear D gene. The CDR3 runs to 14 residues. The V gene lost 8 bases and the J gene lost 2 bases, with 15 bases spanning the gap. Germline CDR1 and CDR2: LNHDA and SQIVND (reference sequence). This chain's CDR3 is CASGQGVSQETQYF. The CDR3 nucleotides read TGTGCCAGTGGTCAAGGCGTATCGCAAGAGACCCAGTACTTC.

This clonotype was observed at least ten times. The chain carries TRBV6-5 and TRBJ2-5; 10 bases line up with TRBD1. CDR3 size: 14 residues. V shed 4 bases, J shed 4 bases, and the junction held 3 bases outside the gene matches. Germline CDR1 reads MNHEY; CDR2 reads SVGAGI. The DNA of the CDR3 is TGTGCCAGCAGTTTAGGACAGGGGGTAGAGACCCAGTACTTC. Protein: CASSLGQGVETQYF.

This clonotype was counted many times. The rearrangement links TRBV7-9 to TRBJ1-1; no clear D gene. The germline V and J ends were trimmed by 1 base and 1 base, with 7 bases remaining between them. CDR1 is SEHNR, CDR2 FQNEAQ, per germline (reference sequence). The CDR3 totals 14 residues. The chain's CDR3 is CASSLEGKNTEAFF. In DNA form, the CDR3 reads TGTGCCAGCAGCTTAGAAGGAAAGAACACTGAAGCTTTCTTT.

This clonotype appeared many times. CDR3 sequence: CATTGEGTLFF. CDR3 in DNA: TGTGCCACCACCGGGGAGGGGACGCTGTTTTTT. The rearrangement uses TRBV24-1 and TRBJ2-2, with 7 bases matching TRBD2. CDR1 and CDR2 from the germline V gene are KGHDR and SFDVKD. With 8 bases clipped from V and 13 bases from J, the junction kept 6 bases outside the gene matches. The CDR3 loop spans 11 amino acids.

V and J are TRBV20-1 and TRBJ2-5; D remains unclear. V gave up 0 bases and J gave up 3 bases, with 17 bases separating them. The CDR3 is made up of 16 amino acids. CDR1 DFQATT and CDR2 SNEGSKA come from the germline V gene (reference sequence). This chain's CDR3 is CSARDLVGSLKETQYF. CDR3 sequence (DNA): TGCAGTGCTAGAGATCTGGTTGGCAGTCTTAAAGAGACCCAGTACTTC.

This clonotype has a count of ten or more. The chain has TRBV5-1 and TRBJ1-1; D is ambiguous. The CDR3 sequence is 15 residues long. The V end was cut by 6 bases, the J end by 0 bases, with 15 bases between. Germline V gene data show CDR1 as SGHRS and CDR2 as YFSETQ. The CDR3: CASKYEGSLNTEAFF. CDR3 in DNA: TGCGCCAGCAAGTACGAAGGTTCATTGAACACTGAAGCTTTCTTT.

This clonotype showed up many times. The V call is TRBV20-1, the J call TRBJ2-5, with TRBD1 matching 8 bases. The CDR3 is 10 amino acids. V lost 5 bases to trimming and J lost 7 bases; unmatched junction nucleotides: 0. Germline V gene data show CDR1 as DFQATT and CDR2 as SNEGSKA (reference sequence). The CDR3 DNA reads as TGCAGTGCTGACAGGGGGACCCAGTACTTC. Its protein product is CSADRGTQYF.

This clonotype was counted many times. The rearrangement joins TRBV20-1 to TRBJ2-5; no firm D call. Germline CDR1 reads DFQATT; CDR2 reads SNEGSKA (reference sequence). The V end was cut by 0 bases, the J end by 1 base, with 12 bases between. The CDR3 consists of 15 residues. CDR3 amino acids: CSARDSERAQETQYF. CDR3 nucleotides: TGCAGTGCTAGAGATTCGGAGCGTGCCCAAGAGACCCAGTACTTC.

This clonotype was counted ten times or more. The gene calls are TRBV5-1 and TRBJ1-2; D is unresolved. Germline V CDR1 and CDR2: SGHRS, YFSETQ. The CDR3 runs to 14 residues. V lost 9 bases and J lost 4, with 19 bases in between. In DNA form, the CDR3 reads TGCGCCACTAATTTTCAGTCGGGCGGCTATGGCTACACCTTC. Translated, it gives CATNFQSGGYGYTF.

This clonotype was seen a few times. In DNA form, the CDR3 reads TGTGCCAGCAGTTACTCGAGGGCCGAGCGGGCCGGGGAGCTGTTTTTT. Residues: CASSYSRAERAGELFF. The genes are TRBV6-5 and TRBJ2-2; D is perhaps TRBD2 (6 bases). V was cut by 0 bases and J by 6 bases, with 14 bases left in between. CDR3 size: 16 residues. Germline CDR1 reads MNHEY; CDR2 reads SVGAGI.

CDR3 amino acids: CASSLAGSRPQHF. CDR3 DNA: TGTGCCAGCAGTTTGGCGGGATCCCGGCCTCAGCATTTT. The chain is built from TRBV12-3 or TRBV12-4 and TRBJ1-5; D remains unclear. V lost 3 bases, J lost 13 bases, and 16 bases lay in between. This CDR3 has 13 amino acids.

The table lists this clonotype with a few counts. The chain links TRBV19 to TRBJ2-7; the D gene is possibly TRBD1 (5 bases). CDR1 and CDR2 (germline): LNHDA, SQIVND (reference sequence). CDR3 size: 16 residues. V was trimmed by 1 base and J by 2 bases, leaving 15 bases between them. In DNA, the CDR3 is TGTGCCAGTAGTATAGTGGCGCAGGGTTCTCCCTACGAGCAGTACTTC. It yields the protein CASSIVAQGSPYEQYF.

This clonotype was found many times. The CDR3 loop is CASSIEAPWGGENEQYF. The CDR3 bases are TGTGCCAGTAGTATAGAGGCCCCTTGGGGGGGTGAGAACGAGCAGTACTTC. V and J are TRBV19 and TRBJ2-7, with 7 bases aligning to TRBD2. The CDR3 runs to 17 residues. V lost 0 bases and J lost 5; bases outside the gene matches: 13. The germline V gene has CDR1 LNHDA and CDR2 SQIVND (reference sequence).

This clonotype occurred many times. The chain recombines TRBV11-2 with TRBJ1-2; 8 positions agree with TRBD1. This CDR3 comprises 17 residues. Germline V gene sequence: CDR1 SGHAT, CDR2 FQNNGV. J was trimmed by 1 base and V by 4 bases; bases with no gene match: 11. The CDR3 sequence: CASSSIRGRYLNYGYTF. CDR3 nucleotides: TGTGCCAGCAGCTCCATCAGGGGGCGGTACCTTAACTATGGCTACACCTTC.

This clonotype has at least ten counts. V and J are TRBV9 and TRBJ2-2; D possibly corresponds to TRBD1 (5 bases). Per the germline V gene, CDR1 is SGDLS and CDR2 is YYNGEE. This CDR3 is built from 14 residues. Trimming cost V 2 bases and J 7 bases, with 12 bases left between them. In DNA, the CDR3 is TGTGCCAGCAGCGTTACCCAGGGCGTCGGGGAGCTGTTTTTT. Protein sequence: CASSVTQGVGELFF.

The rearrangement links TRBV6-2 or TRBV6-3 to TRBJ2-5, with D tentatively TRBD2 (5 bases). Trimming took off 4 bases at V and 1 base at J, with 19 bases between the two ends. Germline CDR1 and CDR2: MNHEY and SVGEGT. This CDR3 has 17 residues. As DNA, the CDR3 is TGTGCCAGCAGTTTAATGGTTCATCCGAGGGCCCAAGAGACCCAGTACTTC. Its translation: CASSLMVHPRAQETQYF.

This clonotype was counted at least ten times. V and J are TRBV18 and TRBJ1-2, with a weak D call TRBD1 (5 bases). The germline V and J ends were trimmed by 3 bases and 6 bases, with 11 bases remaining between them. Germline lookup yields CDR1 KGHSH and CDR2 LQKENI. The CDR3 has 13 amino acids. The CDR3 protein is CASSPLRGDGYTF. The CDR3 nucleotides are TGTGCCAGCTCACCCCTTCGGGGGGATGGCTACACCTTC.

The rearrangement uses TRBV28 and TRBJ1-2, with 8 nucleotides matching TRBD1. The CDR3 runs 13 residues. V gave up 6 bases and J gave up 9 bases; unmatched junction bases: 9. Germline values: CDR1 MDHEN, CDR2 SYDVKM. The CDR3: CASSSTGVRSYTF. CDR3 bases: TGTGCCAGCAGCTCGACAGGGGTGAGAAGCTACACCTTC.

With regard to this clonotype: The junction departs from the called germline gene at one end, perhaps through a read error. V usage is TRBV7-2 and J usage is TRBJ1-1; no reliable D call. Germline-derived CDR1 and CDR2 are SGHTA and FQGNSA. The CDR3 totals 12 residues. Written as DNA, the CDR3 is TGTGCCCGCAGCATCATGAACACTGAAGCTTTCTTT. Its translation is CARSIMNTEAFF.

There are a few counts of this clonotype. The chain combines TRBV18 with TRBJ2-7, with TRBD1 matching over 9 bases. Germline trimming cut 7 bases from V and 3 bases from J; bases unmatched to any gene: 10. The CDR3 totals 15 residues. Germline V gene data show CDR1 as KGHSH and CDR2 as LQKENI. The DNA of the CDR3 is TGTGCCAGCTTCACCCGGACAGGGGAAGGCTACGAGCAGTACTTC. This translates into CASFTRTGEGYEQYF.

This clonotype appeared many times. This sequence joins TRBV27 and TRBJ2-7, with TRBD1 identical over 10 bases. V shed 6 bases and J 4 bases; nucleotides not matched to a gene: 9. Germline loops: CDR1 MNHEY, CDR2 SMNVEV (reference sequence). This CDR3 region has 15 residues. DNA for the CDR3: TGTGCCAGCAGGTCCCGGCCGGGACAGGGGTACGAGCAGTACTTC. The encoded protein is CASRSRPGQGYEQYF.

The gene calls are TRBV14 and TRBJ2-5; D not certain. Trimming cost V 7 bases and J 5 bases, with 14 bases left between them. The CDR3 covers 13 residues. Germline V gives CDR1 SGHDN, CDR2 FVKESK. CDR3 nucleotides: TGTGCCAGCACCCGGACCGAGGAGGAGACCCAGTACTTC. As protein: CASTRTEEETQYF.

This chain links TRBV2 with TRBJ2-2; TRBD1 aligns across 9 bases. Germline CDR1 SNHLY, CDR2 FYNNEI. V gave up 11 bases and J gave up 4 bases; unmatched junction bases: 11. The CDR3 runs to 15 residues. CDR3 sequence: CACRGRQGGTGELFF. CDR3 nucleotide sequence: TGTGCCTGCCGCGGTAGACAGGGGGGCACCGGGGAGCTGTTTTTT.